A single sample is the source of the 24 T cell receptor beta chains below, sequenced in a study of OX40 agonist ivuxolimab in advanced cancers. The method was immunoSEQ multiplex PCR; TCRdb's version includes in-frame clones alone and lacks a portion of them. Among about 77,000 clones, around 87% were seen once, and the ten largest hold 5.5% to 6.5%. Sequenced here: CD4+ or CD8+ T cells sorted from blood, sampled in a trial of the OX40 agonist ivuxolimab. All receptors come from an adult with an advanced solid tumor such as melanoma, head and neck, liver or kidney cancer.

V usage is TRBV21-1 and J usage is TRBJ1-5; the DNA was not compared with TRBD1, the D call given in the table. TRBV21-1 is marked as a pseudogene. The CDR3 spans 14 residues. The CDR3 loop reads CASTTPGHPRPQHF. CDR3 bases: TGTGCCAGCACCACACCGGGACACCCTAGGCCCCAGCATTTT.

V gene TRBV27 combines with J gene TRBJ2-7, with TRBD2 matching over 8 bases. The junction had 14 bases not matched to a gene; V was cut back by 5 bases and J by 2 bases. From germline, CDR1 is MNHEY and CDR2 SMNVEV (reference sequence). This CDR3 region has 17 residues. The CDR3 spells CASSKRGGTRGPYEQYF. CDR3 DNA: TGTGCCAGCAGTAAGAGGGGCGGGACTAGAGGTCCCTACGAGCAGTACTTC.

The J gene is TRBJ2-7, the V gene TRBV30; weak D call: TRBD1 (6 bases). V lost 3 bases to trimming and J lost 3 bases, with 12 bases between them. Germline V gene data show CDR1 as GTSNPN and CDR2 as SVGIG (reference sequence). This CDR3 contains 13 residues. This chain's CDR3 is CAWRILQGYEQYF. As DNA, the CDR3 is TGTGCCTGGAGGATACTACAGGGCTACGAGCAGTACTTC.

The rearrangement uses TRBV5-1 and TRBJ2-3; D is perhaps TRBD2 (6 bases). The length of the CDR3 is 14 residues. Trimming cost V 0 bases and J 6 bases, with 11 bases left between them. From germline, CDR1 is SGHRS and CDR2 YFSETQ. CDR3 sequence (DNA): TGCGCCAGCAGCTTGGACGGGAGTCGGGATACGCAGTATTTT. Translating it yields CASSLDGSRDTQYF. Filled out from reference TRBV5-1 and TRBJ2-3, the complete variable domain reads KAGVTQTPRYLIKTRGQQVTLSCSPISGHRSVSWYQQTPGQGLQFLFEYFSETQRNKGNFPGRFSGRQFSNSRSEMNVSTLELGDSALYLCASSLDGSRDTQYFGPGTRLTVL.

This chain connects TRBV5-1 to TRBJ2-7; 7 nucleotides line up with TRBD2. V trimming: 3 bases; J trimming: 2 bases; junction bases outside the gene matches: 5. CDR1 is SGHRS and CDR2 is YFSETQ in the germline V gene. The length of the CDR3 is 14 residues. DNA for the CDR3: TGCGCCAGCAGCTACGGGGGGATTACCTACGAGCAGTACTTC. This codes for CASSYGGITYEQYF.

The genes are TRBV5-1 and TRBJ2-3; the D gene is possibly TRBD1 (5 bases). V lost 4 bases and J 0 bases, leaving 12 bases between the germline ends. CDR1 is SGHRS, CDR2 YFSETQ, per germline. The CDR3 extends over 15 amino acids. CDR3: CASSLDTSSTDTQYF. The CDR3 DNA is TGCGCCAGCAGCCTGGACACGTCTAGCACAGATACGCAGTATTTT.

This chain uses TRBV6-4 with TRBJ2-1; 8 bases fit TRBD1. V trimming: 4 bases; J trimming: 0 bases; junction bases outside the gene matches: 2. The germline V gene encodes CDR1 MRHNA and CDR2 SNTAGT. The CDR3 runs 15 residues. The CDR3 here is CASSAGQGSYNEQFF. The CDR3 DNA is TGTGCCAGCAGTGCTGGACAGGGCTCCTACAATGAGCAGTTCTTC.

The J gene is TRBJ2-5, the V gene TRBV5-6, with 8 bases that match TRBD1. The germline gives CDR1 SGHDT, CDR2 YYEEEE. The CDR3 runs to 13 residues. V shed 4 bases, J shed 7 bases, and the junction held 6 bases outside the gene matches. The CDR3 region is CASSKTGVVTQYF. CDR3 nucleotides: TGTGCCAGCAGCAAGACAGGGGTGGTGACCCAGTACTTC.

CDR3 in DNA: TGCGCCAGCAGCTTTGCGGCAGGGGGGGCAGAGCAGTTCTTC. Translation gives CASSFAAGGAEQFF. This chain links TRBV5-1 with TRBJ2-1; either TRBD1 or TRBD2 may fit D (7 bases each). Trimming removed 2 bases at V and 10 bases at J, with 16 bases between. The CDR3 extends over 14 amino acids. Looked up from germline, CDR1 is SGHRS and CDR2 is YFSETQ. The full variable domain, completed using reference TRBV5-1 and TRBJ2-1, is KAGVTQTPRYLIKTRGQQVTLSCSPISGHRSVSWYQQTPGQGLQFLFEYFSETQRNKGNFPGRFSGRQFSNSRSEMNVSTLELGDSALYLCASSFAAGGAEQFFGPGTRLTVL.

V gene TRBV11-1 combines with J gene TRBJ1-5; D is undetermined. Germline V lookup: CDR1 SGHAT, CDR2 FQDESV (reference sequence). Trimming took 1 base from V and 0 from J, leaving 4 bases between them. This CDR3 contains 14 residues. The CDR3 coding sequence is TGTGCCAGCAGCTTAGACGGTAGCAATCAGCCCCAGCATTTT. Residues: CASSLDGSNQPQHF.

The chain has TRBV9 and TRBJ2-2; 8 nucleotides align to TRBD2. The CDR3 loop spans 16 amino acids. CDR1 and CDR2 from the germline V gene are SGDLS and YYNGEE. The junction had 12 bases not matched to a gene; V was cut back by 4 bases and J by 7 bases. DNA for the CDR3: TGTGCCAGCAGCCCAGGACTCGGGGGGGCCGACGGGGAGCTGTTTTTT. Encoded protein: CASSPGLGGADGELFF.

This chain uses TRBV19 with TRBJ2-1; D gene uncertain. There are 12 residues in the CDR3. Trimming removed 2 bases from V and 10 bases from J, with 9 bases in between. Germline assignment: CDR1 LNHDA and CDR2 SQIVND (reference sequence). The CDR3 here is CASSIWSTEQFF. CDR3 DNA sequence: TGTGCCAGTAGTATATGGTCTACCGAGCAGTTCTTC.

The chain recombines TRBV10-3 with TRBJ1-5; D gene ambiguous. V shed 6 bases and J shed 4 bases, with 7 bases lying between them. Germline values: CDR1 ENHRY, CDR2 SYGVKD. The CDR3 totals 12 residues. This CDR3 is CAIRDGNQPQHF. Written as DNA, the CDR3 is TGTGCCATCAGGGACGGTAATCAGCCCCAGCATTTT.

The chain recombines TRBV5-1 with TRBJ1-2, with a possible D match to TRBD1 (5 bases). V was shortened by 2 bases and J by 4 bases, with 15 bases between the two germline ends. Germline CDR1 reads SGHRS; CDR2 reads YFSETQ. The CDR3 totals 15 residues. The CDR3 coding sequence is TGCGCCAGCAGCTTACGGGACCCCTCATCCTATGGCTACACCTTC. Protein sequence: CASSLRDPSSYGYTF.

This clone was recorded a few times. The rearrangement links TRBV5-5 to TRBJ1-6; D possibly corresponds to TRBD1 (5 bases). V shed 4 bases and J shed 10 bases, with 15 bases lying between them. Germline V gene data show CDR1 as SGHKS and CDR2 as YYEKEE (reference sequence). The CDR3 loop spans 14 amino acids. CDR3 protein: CASSTDGRGSPLHF. DNA for the CDR3: TGTGCCAGCAGCACCGACGGGAGGGGATCACCCCTCCACTTT. The full variable domain, its missing parts supplied by reference TRBV5-5 and TRBJ1-6, is DAGVTQSPTHLIKTRGQQVTLRCSPISGHKSVSWYQQVLGQGPQFIFQYYEKEERGRGNFPDRFSARQFPNYSSELNVNALLLGDSALYLCASSTDGRGSPLHFGNGTRLTVT.

The chain carries TRBV7-2 and TRBJ2-1, with 12 bases that match TRBD2. Germline V gene data show CDR1 as SGHTA and CDR2 as FQGNSA. The length of the CDR3 is 14 residues. The trim removed 7 bases at V and 6 bases at J, leaving 4 bases unmatched. The CDR3 loop reads CASNLAGGPNEQFF. The DNA of the CDR3 is TGTGCCAGCAACCTAGCGGGAGGGCCCAATGAGCAGTTCTTC.

This clone has only one observation. The V and J genes are TRBV28 and TRBJ2-7; possibly TRBD1 for D (6 bases). V was trimmed by 6 bases and J by 3 bases, leaving 12 bases between them. The CDR3 is 13 amino acids. Germline values: CDR1 MDHEN, CDR2 SYDVKM. The DNA for the CDR3 is TGTGCCAGCAGCCCCGTGGACAGCTACGAGCAGTACTTC. As protein: CASSPVDSYEQYF.

The chain joins TRBV6-5 to TRBJ1-6; 8 bases are shared with TRBD1. The CDR3 runs 15 residues. Germline V gives CDR1 MNHEY, CDR2 SVGAGI. V shed 0 bases, J shed 7 bases, and the junction held 2 bases outside the gene matches. The CDR3 sequence: CASSYSTGANSPLHF. The CDR3 coding sequence is TGTGCCAGCAGTTACTCGACAGGGGCCAATTCACCCCTCCACTTT.

The CDR3 DNA reads as TGTGCCAGCAGTGCCACTAGCGGGGGGCATGGAGATACGCAGTATTTT. This gives the protein CASSATSGGHGDTQYF. The chain employs TRBV9 and TRBJ2-3, with TRBD2 identical over 12 bases. The germline V gene encodes CDR1 SGDLS and CDR2 YYNGEE. Trimming at V came to 5 bases and at J to 5 bases, leaving 9 bases not matched to a gene. This CDR3 comprises 16 residues.

The chain links TRBV19 to TRBJ2-1, with 9 bases that match TRBD1. CDR3 length: 16 amino acids. Trimming took 4 bases from V and 3 from J; bases not matched to a gene: 7. Per the germline V gene, CDR1 is LNHDA and CDR2 is SQIVND (reference sequence). CDR3 nucleotides: TGTGCCAGTAGTAAAGCGACGGGACAGGGCTACAATGAGCAGTTCTTC. It specifies CASSKATGQGYNEQFF.

This clone was seen once. This rearrangement joins TRBV10-3 to TRBJ1-2; D is uncertain. The CDR3 totals 14 residues. Trimming removed 0 bases at V and 8 bases at J, with 13 bases between. The germline V gene has CDR1 ENHRY and CDR2 SYGVKD. CDR3 sequence: CAISESGIGYGYTF. CDR3 nucleotide sequence: TGTGCCATCAGTGAGTCAGGTATAGGGTACGGCTACACCTTC.

J is TRBJ1-5 and V is TRBV28, with D uncertain. CDR1 and CDR2 (germline): MDHEN, SYDVKM. The ends were cut back, 4 bases at V and 11 bases at J, with 12 bases in the middle. The CDR3 runs 12 residues. CDR3 nucleotide sequence: TGTGCCAGCAGTTCCGAGCTGAGAGCCCAGCATTTT. It is translated as CASSSELRAQHF.

V and J are TRBV2 and TRBJ1-4; no clear D. V lost 8 bases, J lost 6 bases, and 13 bases lay in between. In germline, CDR1 is SNHLY, CDR2 FYNNEI. This CDR3 has 13 residues. The CDR3 sequence: CASRRGNDEKLFF. In nucleotides, the CDR3 is TGTGCCAGCCGACGGGGAAACGATGAAAAACTGTTTTTT. Together with reference TRBV2 and TRBJ1-4, the CDR3 gives the full variable domain: EPEVTQTPSHQVTQMGQEVILRCVPISNHLYFYWYRQILGQKVEFLVSFYNNEISEKSEIFDDQFSVERPDGSNFTLKIRSTKLEDSAMYFCASRRGNDEKLFFGSGTQLSVL.

This clone showed up many times. This rearrangement joins TRBV19 to TRBJ2-1; possibly TRBD2 for D (6 bases). Germline CDR1 LNHDA, CDR2 SQIVND (reference sequence). CDR3 length: 15 residues. Trimming cost V 3 bases and J 2 bases, with 11 bases left between them. CDR3 protein: CASSMRDYPYNEQFF. CDR3 sequence (DNA): TGTGCCAGTAGTATGCGGGATTACCCCTACAATGAGCAGTTCTTC.